What follows are 23 T cell receptor beta chains derived from one specimen sequenced in a study of glioma-infiltrating T cells. Using RNA template, CDR3s of TCR alpha and beta were amplified with iRepertoire arm-PCR. TCRdb reprocessed the multiplex PCR reads via MiXCR and lists one record per CDR3 protein. The table lists about 190,000 distinct CDR3 sequences, roughly a third of them singletons, with around 20% in the top ten. Sequenced input: glioma tissue, nonneoplastic brain tissue, or PBMCs (not recorded which). All receptors derive from a human donor with low-grade glioma or glioblastoma, undergoing nonglioma brain surgery, or in good health (not recorded which).

In this sample, this clonotype turned up a few times. The J gene is TRBJ2-7, the V gene TRBV7-3; D remains unclear. V lost 5 bases, J lost 4 bases, and 12 bases lay in between. This CDR3 comprises 13 residues. CDR1 and CDR2 (germline): SGHTA, FQGTGA. The CDR3 here is CASSLLLIYEQYF. CDR3 nucleotides: TGTGCCAGCAGCCTACTCCTAATTTACGAGCAGTACTTC.

This clonotype was found many times. The rearrangement uses TRBV6-2 or TRBV6-3 and TRBJ2-7; 7 bases are a match to TRBD2. With V trimmed by 2 bases and J by 3 bases, 7 bases remained unmatched. Germline CDR1 and CDR2: MNHEY and SVGEGT. This CDR3 has 15 amino acids. CDR3 amino acids: CASSYAKRDRYEQYF. In DNA, the CDR3 is TGTGCCAGCAGTTACGCGAAGCGGGATCGCTACGAGCAGTACTTC.

The genes are TRBV20-1 and TRBJ1-5; D uncertain. Trimming removed 8 bases at V and 0 bases at J, with 20 bases between. The germline V gene encodes CDR1 DFQATT and CDR2 SNEGSKA (reference sequence). There are 16 residues in the CDR3. Here the CDR3 reads CSSVHRVSNSNQPQHF. CDR3 DNA: TGCAGTTCTGTTCATAGAGTCTCCAATAGCAATCAGCCCCAGCATTTT.

The chain links TRBV3-1 to TRBJ2-1; D uncertain. The CDR3 length is 13 residues. Germline V CDR1 and CDR2: LGHDT, YNNKEL (reference sequence). V was clipped by 5 bases and J by 7 bases, with 12 bases between them. CDR3 sequence reads: CASSTWVGNEQFF. The CDR3 coding sequence is TGTGCCAGCAGCACCTGGGTGGGGAATGAGCAGTTCTTC.

This clonotype was seen many times. This chain connects TRBV7-2 to TRBJ2-7; 13 bases match TRBD2. CDR3 length equals 19 residues. CDR1 is SGHTA and CDR2 is FQGNSA in the germline V gene. The junction had 10 bases not matched to a gene; V was cut back by 0 bases and J by 2 bases. CDR3 nucleotide sequence: TGTGCCAGCAGCTTAGCGGGCGGGACTAGCGGGGCCATTACCTACGAGCAGTACTTC. It codes for CASSLAGGTSGAITYEQYF.

The chain employs TRBV9 and TRBJ2-5; D gene uncertain. V lost 0 bases and J lost 1, with 13 bases in between. The CDR3 sequence is 16 residues long. The V gene's germline CDR1 is SGDLS and CDR2 YYNGEE. The CDR3 DNA reads as TGTGCCAGCAGCGTAGGGGGATTAAGTTCCCAAGAGACCCAGTACTTC. This gives the protein CASSVGGLSSQETQYF.

This clonotype was picked up many times. The genes are TRBV7-2 and TRBJ2-5; no clear D gene. The germline CDR1 and CDR2 sequences are SGHTA and FQGNSA. Trimming removed 3 bases from V and 2 bases from J, with 1 base in between. The CDR3 is 11 amino acids. In DNA, the CDR3 is TGTGCCAGCAGCTTTCAAGAGACCCAGTACTTC. This translates into CASSFQETQYF.

This clonotype was found many times. The chain recombines TRBV7-2 with TRBJ1-1; 7 bases align to TRBD1. The CDR3 spans 15 residues. Trimming at V came to 5 bases and at J to 0 bases, leaving 6 bases not matched to a gene. The V gene's germline CDR1 is SGHTA and CDR2 FQGNSA. As DNA, the CDR3 is TGTGCCAGCAGCCCGTCGACAGGGTTGAACACTGAAGCTTTCTTT. Amino acids: CASSPSTGLNTEAFF.

About this clonotype: This may be a read error: a much more frequent sequence differs by one nucleotide. This rearrangement joins TRBV6-2 or TRBV6-3 to TRBJ2-2, with D possibly matching TRBD2 (5 bases). CDR1 MNHEY and CDR2 SVGEGT come from the germline V gene. This CDR3 spans 14 amino acids. The CDR3 protein is CASSYVGLSGDLFF. The CDR3 DNA reads TGTGCCAGCAGTTACGTCGGTTTGTCCGGGGATCTGTTTTTT.

This clonotype was detected only a few times. The chain combines TRBV19 with TRBJ2-1, with D perhaps matching TRBD1 or TRBD2 (5 bases each). CDR3 length equals 16 residues. Germline loops: CDR1 LNHDA, CDR2 SQIVND (reference sequence). Trimming stripped 2 bases from V and 3 bases from J, with 14 bases between. CDR3 sequence: CASSILGDLFYNEQFF. The CDR3 nucleotides read TGTGCCAGTAGTATATTGGGGGACCTATTCTACAATGAGCAGTTCTTC.

The genes are TRBV20-1 and TRBJ2-1; 14 nucleotides align to TRBD2. The germline V gene has CDR1 DFQATT and CDR2 SNEGSKA (reference sequence). This CDR3 is built from 16 residues. Trimming took 4 bases from V and 5 from J; bases not matched to a gene: 7. The CDR3 reads CSAKVGTSGSHNEQFF. The CDR3 DNA sequence: TGCAGTGCTAAAGTCGGGACTAGCGGGAGCCACAATGAGCAGTTCTTC.

The J gene is TRBJ2-6, the V gene TRBV29-1; D may be TRBD1 (5 bases). The germline V gene has CDR1 SQVTM and CDR2 ANQGSEA. Trimming shortened V by 2 bases and J by 4 bases, and 9 bases separated the two germline ends. CDR3 length equals 14 residues. DNA of the CDR3: TGCAGCGTTGAACAGGGAACCGGGGCCAACGTCCTGACTTTC. Translating it yields CSVEQGTGANVLTF.

The rearrangement links TRBV6-1 to TRBJ2-1, with 11 bases identical to TRBD2. V lost 8 bases to trimming and J lost 5 bases; unmatched junction nucleotides: 2. The CDR3 is made up of 13 amino acids. Germline V gene sequence: CDR1 MNHNS, CDR2 SASEGT. The CDR3 DNA follows: TGTGCCAGCTTTAGCGGGAGGGACAATGAGCAGTTCTTC. The encoded protein is CASFSGRDNEQFF.

This clonotype has ten or more counts. The V gene is TRBV12-3 or TRBV12-4, the J gene TRBJ2-1; TRBD2 agrees at 9 bases. This CDR3 is built from 15 residues. The junction had 5 bases not matched to a gene; V was cut back by 7 bases and J by 1 base. This CDR3 reads CASNIAGASYNEQFF. CDR3 DNA sequence: TGTGCCAGCAATATAGCGGGAGCGTCCTACAATGAGCAGTTCTTC.

This chain links TRBV11-2 with TRBJ2-2; 11 bases map to TRBD2. The CDR3 runs to 18 residues. Trimming took 4 bases from V and 4 from J; bases not matched to a gene: 11. Looked up from germline, CDR1 is SGHAT and CDR2 is FQNNGV. The CDR3 loop reads CASSSRLAGIRSTGELFF. Written as DNA, the CDR3 is TGTGCCAGCAGCTCAAGACTAGCGGGGATACGAAGCACCGGGGAGCTGTTTTTT.

The chain links TRBV5-1 to TRBJ2-4; 7 bases align to TRBD1. This CDR3 spans 16 amino acids. The germline CDR1 and CDR2 sequences are SGHRS and YFSETQ. With 2 bases clipped from V and 0 bases from J, the junction kept 5 bases outside the gene matches. CDR3 protein: CASSFEGALAKNIQYF. The DNA for the CDR3 is TGCGCCAGCAGCTTCGAGGGGGCCTTAGCCAAAAACATTCAGTACTTC.

In regard to this clonotype: A read error may explain this, as a much larger clone is one base away. The chain has TRBV20-1 and TRBJ2-1, with 7 positions matching TRBD2. This CDR3 spans 14 amino acids. With 4 bases clipped from V and 10 bases from J, the junction kept 13 bases outside the gene matches. Germline CDR1 is DFQATT and CDR2 is SNEGSKA (reference sequence). This CDR3 is CSATDQRGTYEQFF. CDR3 nucleotides: TGCAGTGCTACCGACCAGCGGGGCACCTACGAGCAGTTCTTC.

The V and J genes are TRBV19 and TRBJ1-1; 8 positions agree with TRBD1. The CDR3 totals 14 residues. V lost 7 bases to trimming and J lost 5 bases; unmatched junction nucleotides: 9. The germline gives CDR1 LNHDA, CDR2 SQIVND (reference sequence). CDR3 nucleotide sequence: TGTGCCAGTACCCCCAGACAGGGGTTGACTGAAGCTTTCTTT. Translation gives CASTPRQGLTEAFF.

Details on this clonotype: Since a much larger clone is just one base distant, this may be a read error. This rearrangement joins TRBV18 to TRBJ2-5; D is undetermined. The CDR3 runs 14 residues. Trimming left V 4 bases short and J 7 bases short, with 16 bases between. CDR1 is KGHSH, CDR2 LQKENI, per germline. CDR3 in DNA: TGTGCCAGCTCACAACCATTGGAAGGCGGGACCCAGTACTTC. Protein sequence: CASSQPLEGGTQYF.

This clonotype was observed many times. The V call is TRBV6-5, the J call TRBJ1-5; tentative D call: TRBD1 (6 bases). The V end lost 0 bases, the J end lost 6 bases, and 12 bases lay between the germline ends. This CDR3 spans 15 amino acids. Germline values: CDR1 MNHEY, CDR2 SVGAGI. The CDR3 protein is CASSYSTGPGQPQHF. The CDR3, as DNA: TGTGCCAGCAGTTACTCGACAGGCCCGGGTCAGCCCCAGCATTTT.

This clonotype has ten or more counts. The chain uses TRBV12-3 or TRBV12-4 and TRBJ2-7, with 12 nucleotides matching TRBD2. Trimming at V came to 5 bases and at J to 5 bases, leaving 7 bases not matched to a gene. The CDR3 spans 15 residues. The CDR3 reads CASSPSGLAGNEQYF. The CDR3 DNA follows: TGTGCCAGCAGTCCCTCCGGACTAGCGGGGAACGAGCAGTACTTC.

This clonotype was counted a few times. The chain carries TRBV28 and TRBJ2-1; 7 nucleotides agree with TRBD2. Germline V gene lookup returns CDR1 MDHEN and CDR2 SYDVKM. The CDR3 sequence is 19 residues long. V gave up 2 bases and J gave up 2 bases; unmatched junction bases: 15. This CDR3 reads CASSLEPPLAGEAYNEQFF. The CDR3 nucleotides read TGTGCCAGCAGTTTAGAACCCCCTCTGGCGGGAGAAGCCTACAATGAGCAGTTCTTC.

Of note for this clonotype: One base away lies a much larger clone, so this may be a sequencing read error. The genes are TRBV6-1 and TRBJ1-4, with 7 bases aligning to TRBD1. The CDR3 loop spans 14 amino acids. From germline, CDR1 is MNHNS and CDR2 SASEGT. The chain's CDR3 is CVISEGADNEKLFF. The CDR3 DNA sequence: TGTGTCATCAGTGAGGGGGCTGATAATGAAAAACTGTTTTTT.